What follows are 5 T cell receptor beta chains derived from one specimen sequenced in a study of blood T cell repertoires in COVID-19. The table came from immunoSEQ multiplex PCR; TCRdb's copy has only in-frame clones and leaves some out. This table has more than 300,000 clones, roughly 90% appearing once. Sequenced input: peripheral blood. These receptors were taken from an older woman with COVID-19, enrolled during active disease.

The chain employs TRBV6-1 and TRBJ1-2, with TRBD1 matching over 7 bases. Looked up from germline, CDR1 is MNHNS and CDR2 is SASEGT. The CDR3 contains 14 residues. V gave up 1 base and J gave up 3 bases; unmatched junction bases: 2. The CDR3 DNA reads TGTGCCAGCAGTGAAGGAGGGGGCGACTATGGCTACACCTTC. This encodes CASSEGGGDYGYTF.

This clone was seen once. CDR3 region: CASTPRAGESGETQYF. CDR3 DNA sequence: TGCGCCAGTACCCCTCGAGCAGGCGAGAGTGGGGAGACCCAGTACTTC. The rearrangement uses TRBV5-1 and TRBJ2-5; D remains ambiguous. Trimming left V 8 bases short and J 5 bases short, with 25 bases between. The CDR3 sequence is 16 residues long. Germline CDR1 is SGHRS and CDR2 is YFSETQ.

V gene TRBV10-3 combines with J gene TRBJ2-3, with 7 positions matching TRBD2. After removal of 7 bases from V and 6 bases from J, the junction contained 7 bases not matched to a gene. The germline V gene encodes CDR1 ENHRY and CDR2 SYGVKD. This CDR3 has 13 residues. The CDR3 nucleotides are TGTGCCATCAACCGGGGACTACTGGATACGCAGTATTTT. Its translation: CAINRGLLDTQYF.

This clone was detected only a few times. The chain links TRBV5-6 to TRBJ1-2; possible D gene TRBD1, 6 bases. Germline V gives CDR1 SGHDT, CDR2 YYEEEE. Trimming took 1 base from V and 1 from J, leaving 11 bases between them. CDR3 size: 15 residues. Here the CDR3 reads CASSLPSGHNYGYTF. The CDR3 DNA sequence: TGTGCCAGCAGCTTGCCCTCGGGACATAACTATGGCTACACCTTC. The complete variable domain, with remaining parts taken from reference TRBV5-6 and TRBJ1-2, reads DAGVTQSPTHLIKTRGQQVTLRCSPKSGHDTVSWYQQALGQGPQFIFQYYEEEERQRGNFPDRFSGHQFPNYSSELNVNALLLGDSALYLCASSLPSGHNYGYTFGSGTRLTVV.

The chain has TRBV19 and TRBJ1-5; D is possibly TRBD1 (5 bases). V gave up 6 bases and J gave up 4 bases, with 7 bases separating them. CDR1 and CDR2 from the germline V gene are LNHDA and SQIVND (reference sequence). This CDR3 spans 12 amino acids. The CDR3: CASRTANQPQHF. The CDR3 bases are TGTGCCAGTAGGACAGCAAATCAGCCCCAGCATTTT.